Listed here are 21 T cell receptor beta chains from one sample, sequenced in a study of molecular identifiers for immune sequencing clone quantification. A single record per CDR3 protein comes from TCRdb applying MiXCR to the PCR reads. The sample lists over 65,000 distinct CDR3 sequences; 20% to 30% were seen once. Source material: naive CD8+ T cells from blood, with Jurkat cell RNA spiked in. Subset given: FACS-sorted CD8+CD4-CCR7+CD45RA+ naive T cells. These receptor sequences come from a human donor in good health. Some libraries in this study had Jurkat cell RNA spiked in.

The V call is TRBV11-3, the J call TRBJ2-1; TRBD2 aligns across 7 bases. This CDR3 contains 11 residues. Trimming took 5 bases from V and 12 from J; bases not matched to a gene: 4. Germline assignment: CDR1 SGHNT and CDR2 YENEEA. The CDR3 coding sequence is TGTGCCAGCAGCCCGGGGGGACTGCAGTTCTTC. It translates to CASSPGGLQFF.

This clonotype was recorded at least ten times. V and J are TRBV6-1 and TRBJ2-7; the match to TRBD1 covers 8 bases. V was clipped by 6 bases and J by 6 bases; unmatched bases: 4. CDR1 and CDR2 (germline): MNHNS, SASEGT. The CDR3 is 12 amino acids. The CDR3 DNA reads TGTGCCAGCAGCAGGACAGGGACCGAGCAGTACTTC. This translates into CASSRTGTEQYF.

V and J are TRBV7-9 and TRBJ2-1; no firm D call. Germline V gene lookup returns CDR1 SEHNR and CDR2 FQNEAQ (reference sequence). V was cut by 4 bases and J by 3 bases, with 13 bases left in between. The CDR3 spans 15 residues. CDR3 protein: CASSSDLGRYNEQFF. CDR3 bases: TGTGCCAGCAGCTCAGACCTCGGACGCTACAATGAGCAGTTCTTC.

This clonotype occurred a few times. The gene calls are TRBV3-1 and TRBJ1-1; D gene unclear. The CDR3 is 11 amino acids. V gave up 1 base and J gave up 6 bases, with 3 bases separating them. The germline CDR1 and CDR2 sequences are LGHDT and YNNKEL (reference sequence). The CDR3 here is CASSQGPEAFF. The CDR3 DNA sequence: TGTGCCAGCAGCCAAGGACCTGAAGCTTTCTTT.

This clonotype has just a few counts. At one of its ends the junction is not consistent with the germline gene, which may arise from a read error. The chain employs TRBV20-1 and TRBJ2-7; D is ambiguous. The germline CDR1 and CDR2 sequences are DFQATT and SNEGSKA (reference sequence). This CDR3 has 13 residues. The CDR3 spells CSAREGLYYGQYF. The CDR3 bases are TGCAGTGCTAGAGAGGGATTATATTACGGGCAGTACTTC.

This clonotype was seen a few times. The DNA for the CDR3 is TGTGCCAGCAGCTTTGGCGGGGGCTCGGGAGAGACCCAGTACTTC. Residues: CASSFGGGSGETQYF. The chain couples TRBV7-8 to TRBJ2-5; maybe TRBD2 (7 bases). This CDR3 spans 15 amino acids. Germline V gene lookup returns CDR1 SGHVS and CDR2 FQNEAQ. V was clipped by 3 bases and J by 4 bases, with 15 bases between them.

Turning to this clonotype: A read error may explain this, as a much larger clone is one base away. The CDR3 end shows no conserved phenylalanine or tryptophan, and so a read error is likely. The J gene is TRBJ1-1, the V gene TRBV24-1; no clear D. Trimming shortened V by 8 bases and J by 4 bases, and 13 bases separated the two germline ends. Germline V CDR1 and CDR2: KGHDR, SFDVKD. The CDR3 sequence is 13 residues long. The CDR3 loop is CATTAGWSTEAFS. The DNA of the CDR3 is TGTGCCACCACGGCAGGATGGAGCACTGAAGCTTTCTCT.

This clonotype has a count of ten or more. The chain recombines TRBV19 with TRBJ1-4; 7 positions agree with TRBD1. The CDR3 runs 16 residues. With 6 bases clipped from V and 6 bases from J, the junction kept 13 bases outside the gene matches. Germline V gene lookup returns CDR1 LNHDA and CDR2 SQIVND (reference sequence). CDR3 region: CASRPRGQGEDEKLFF. DNA for the CDR3: TGTGCCAGTAGACCCCGGGGCCAGGGGGAAGATGAAAAACTGTTTTTT.

This clonotype was found many times. The chain employs TRBV7-2 and TRBJ2-5; 10 bases are shared with TRBD2. Germline CDR1 and CDR2: SGHTA and FQGNSA. This CDR3 region has 14 residues. V was clipped by 5 bases and J by 4 bases; unmatched bases: 4. CDR3 in amino acids: CASSKGTSAETQYF. CDR3 nucleotides: TGTGCCAGCAGCAAGGGGACTAGCGCAGAGACCCAGTACTTC.

On this clonotype itself: One end of the junction varies from germline; a read error may be responsible. V and J are TRBV29-1 and TRBJ2-6; D is ambiguous. CDR1 is SQVTM, CDR2 ANQGSEA, per germline. The CDR3 runs to 13 residues. This CDR3 reads CSASLSEANVLTF. CDR3 coding DNA: TGCAGCGCTAGTTTATCTGAGGCCAACGTCCTGACTTTC.

V and J are TRBV12-3 or TRBV12-4 and TRBJ2-1, with 9 nucleotides matching TRBD2. The CDR3 totals 15 residues. The trim removed 6 bases at V and 5 bases at J, leaving 8 bases unmatched. Written as DNA, the CDR3 is TGTGCCAGCAGCCTCGGACTAGCGAGTCACAATGAGCAGTTCTTC. Translated, it gives CASSLGLASHNEQFF.

A remark on this clonotype: A much larger clone lies a single base off, so this may be a read error. The rearrangement links TRBV7-9 to TRBJ1-1; D uncertain. The CDR3 extends over 14 amino acids. CDR1 and CDR2 from the germline V gene are SEHNR and FQNEAQ (reference sequence). V was clipped by 1 base and J by 3 bases, with 9 bases between them. The CDR3 sequence is CASSLVGPYTEAFF. CDR3 nucleotide sequence: TGTGCCAGCAGCTTAGTCGGTCCTTACACTGAAGCTTTCTTT.

This chain joins TRBV5-6 and TRBJ2-7; D is perhaps TRBD1 (6 bases). CDR1 SGHDT and CDR2 YYEEEE come from the germline V gene. CDR3 size: 16 residues. The ends were cut back, 1 base at V and 4 bases at J, with 18 bases in the middle. CDR3 loop: CASSLPTGRLRYEQYF. Written as DNA, the CDR3 is TGTGCCAGCAGCTTGCCGACAGGTAGACTTAGATACGAGCAGTACTTC.

This clonotype was picked up a small number of times. V gene TRBV9 combines with J gene TRBJ2-3, with 9 positions matching TRBD2. This CDR3 contains 18 residues. Germline CDR1 SGDLS, CDR2 YYNGEE. V was clipped by 0 bases and J by 4 bases; unmatched bases: 12. The DNA of the CDR3 is TGTGCCAGCAGCGTAGGAGGCGTGGGGACTAGCTATGCAGATACGCAGTATTTT. Residues: CASSVGGVGTSYADTQYF.

The chain combines TRBV30 with TRBJ1-1; no reliable D call. V gave up 4 bases and J gave up 5 bases, with 11 bases separating them. Germline CDR1 reads GTSNPN; CDR2 reads SVGIG (reference sequence). This CDR3 region has 12 residues. Here the CDR3 DNA reads TGTGCCTGGACCAACCTGGGGACTGAAGCTTTCTTT. Its translation is CAWTNLGTEAFF.

Many counts were recorded for this clonotype. The rearrangement uses TRBV28 and TRBJ2-5; D ambiguous. V lost 2 bases and J lost 2, with 9 bases in between. The CDR3 has 14 residues. The germline V gene encodes CDR1 MDHEN and CDR2 SYDVKM. The CDR3 coding sequence is TGTGCCAGCAGTTTAATCTTGGGTCAAGAGACCCAGTACTTC. As protein: CASSLILGQETQYF. The entire variable domain, with the rest obtained from reference TRBV28 and TRBJ2-5, is as follows: DVKVTQSSRYLVKRTGEKVFLECVQDMDHENMFWYRQDPGLGLRLIYFSYDVKMKEKGDIPEGYSVSREKKERFSLILESASTNQTSMYLCASSLILGQETQYFGPGTRLLVL.

This clonotype was counted a few times. CDR3 bases: TGTGCCAGCAGCCGGGACACCGGCACAGATACGCAGTATTTT. It encodes CASSRDTGTDTQYF. This chain uses TRBV7-2 with TRBJ2-3, with D possibly being TRBD1 (6 bases). Germline V gene data show CDR1 as SGHTA and CDR2 as FQGNSA. This CDR3 is 14 amino acids long. V lost 5 bases and J lost 1, with 10 bases in between.

In its sample, this clonotype was seen a few times. This rearrangement joins TRBV7-9 to TRBJ2-7; D is unresolved. Deletions cut 3 bases from V and 3 bases from J, with 9 bases between. There are 13 residues in the CDR3. Germline assignment: CDR1 SEHNR and CDR2 FQNEAQ (reference sequence). In DNA form, the CDR3 reads TGTGCCAGCAGCTTCCCGGCGAACTACGAGCAGTACTTC. Encoded protein: CASSFPANYEQYF.

This clonotype was detected many times. This sequence joins TRBV4-3 and TRBJ2-7; 8 positions match TRBD2. The V gene end was trimmed by 0 bases and the J gene end by 3 bases; junction bases not matched to a gene: 1. The CDR3 loop spans 14 amino acids. The germline V gene has CDR1 LGHNA and CDR2 YSLEER. CDR3 nucleotide sequence: TGCGCCAGCAGCCAAGATGCGGGGGGCTACGAGCAGTACTTC. Protein product: CASSQDAGGYEQYF.

This clonotype has a count of ten or more. J is TRBJ1-5 and V is TRBV28, with D unresolved. CDR1 MDHEN and CDR2 SYDVKM come from the germline V gene. There are 14 residues in the CDR3. Trimming shortened V by 6 bases and J by 0 bases, and 9 bases separated the two germline ends. The CDR3 loop is CASSPRISNQPQHF. CDR3 coding DNA: TGTGCCAGCAGCCCCCGTATTAGCAATCAGCCCCAGCATTTT.

The chain uses TRBV29-1 and TRBJ1-4, with TRBD1 identical over 8 bases. Per germline, CDR1 SQVTM and CDR2 ANQGSEA. V trimming: 5 bases; J trimming: 8 bases; junction bases outside the gene matches: 10. This CDR3 has 14 amino acids. The CDR3 bases are TGCAGCGTTTCCCAGGACAGGGTAGGCGAAAAACTGTTTTTT. Translated, it gives CSVSQDRVGEKLFF.